Shown below are 12 T cell receptor beta chains from a single sample sequenced in a study of blood T cell repertoires in COVID-19. Some clones are missing from TCRdb's copy, which holds only in-frame ones; the method was immunoSEQ multiplex PCR. Among 200,000 to 250,000 clones listed, 80% to 90% were seen once. Sequences were obtained from peripheral blood. Receptors originate from a woman of 80 years or more with acute or convalescent COVID-19.

The gene calls are TRBV6-6 and TRBJ2-1; 9 nucleotides line up with TRBD2. The CDR3 runs 15 residues. The germline V gene encodes CDR1 MNHNY and CDR2 SVGAGI (reference sequence). V lost 5 bases, J lost 2 bases, and 4 bases stayed unmatched. The CDR3: CASSPSGRTYNEQFF. The DNA of the CDR3 is TGTGCCAGCAGTCCAAGCGGGAGGACCTACAATGAGCAGTTCTTC.

This clone was counted between two and nine times. The chain links TRBV7-2 to TRBJ1-2; unclear D gene. Trimming stripped 2 bases from V and 2 bases from J, with 12 bases between. Germline CDR1 and CDR2: SGHTA and FQGNSA. The CDR3 consists of 15 residues. CDR3: CASSLSVSSNYGYTF. DNA of the CDR3: TGTGCCAGCAGCTTATCCGTGTCCTCCAACTATGGCTACACCTTC.

The chain links TRBV3-1 (or the pseudogene TRBV3-2) to TRBJ2-1, with D possibly being TRBD2 (5 bases). Trimming took off 4 bases at V and 4 bases at J, with 14 bases between the two ends. Germline CDR1 is LGHDT and CDR2 is YNNKEL (reference sequence). The CDR3 runs to 15 residues. DNA of the CDR3: TGTGCCAGCAGCCCCCCGCGGGTCTCTTACAATGAGCAGTTCTTC. It specifies CASSPPRVSYNEQFF.

The V call is TRBV12-5, the J call TRBJ1-2; a weak D match, TRBD1 (5 bases). The CDR3 length is 13 residues. Per germline, CDR1 LGHNT and CDR2 FRNRAP. The V gene lost 6 bases and the J gene lost 1 base, with 9 bases spanning the gap. CDR3 coding DNA: TGTGCTAGTGGGAGACAGCTTAACTATGGCTACACCTTC. Translating gives CASGRQLNYGYTF. The full variable domain, its missing parts supplied by reference TRBV12-5 and TRBJ1-2, is DARVTQTPRHKVTEMGQEVTMRCQPILGHNTVFWYRQTMMQGLELLAYFRNRAPLDDSGMPKDRFSAEMPDATLATLKIQPSEPRDSAVYFCASGRQLNYGYTFGSGTRLTVV.

The chain has TRBV2 and TRBJ2-3; the D is unclear. Germline lookup yields CDR1 SNHLY and CDR2 FYNNEI. V dropped 2 bases and J dropped 2 bases, with 8 bases sitting between them. This CDR3 has 14 amino acids. In nucleotides, the CDR3 is TGTGCCAGCAGTGAATCCAGGATCACAGATACGCAGTATTTT. Amino acid sequence: CASSESRITDTQYF.

This clone was seen once. The rearrangement links TRBV19 to TRBJ1-2; TRBD1 might be the D (6 bases). Germline V gene sequence: CDR1 LNHDA, CDR2 SQIVND (reference sequence). Trimming took off 5 bases at V and 8 bases at J, with 12 bases between the two ends. This CDR3 has 12 residues. The CDR3 coding sequence is TGTGCCAGTAGTCCGGACAGATCCGGCTACACCTTC. Amino acids: CASSPDRSGYTF.

This rearrangement joins TRBV7-9 to TRBJ1-1; TRBD1 might be the D (5 bases). V was clipped by 1 base and J by 4 bases, with 7 bases between them. The germline gives CDR1 SEHNR, CDR2 FQNEAQ (reference sequence). This CDR3 has 13 amino acids. CDR3 in amino acids: CASSLGGVTEAFF. CDR3 coding DNA: TGTGCCAGCAGCTTAGGGGGGGTCACTGAAGCTTTCTTT.

The chain recombines TRBV3-1 (or the pseudogene TRBV3-2) with TRBJ2-3; tentative D call: TRBD1 (6 bases). The germline V gene encodes CDR1 LGHDT and CDR2 YNNKEL (reference sequence). Trimming stripped 2 bases from V and 4 bases from J, with 10 bases between. This CDR3 region has 14 residues. This CDR3 is CASSQRGGADTQYF. CDR3 bases: TGTGCCAGCAGCCAAAGAGGGGGAGCAGATACGCAGTATTTT.

This clone has only one observation. This chain connects TRBV19 to TRBJ2-7, with 7 bases lining up with TRBD2. The CDR3 totals 15 residues. Per germline, CDR1 LNHDA and CDR2 SQIVND (reference sequence). V dropped 3 bases and J dropped 2; count of bases not matched to a gene: 7. CDR3 nucleotides: TGTGCCAGTAGTATTGGGGCGGGAGCGACCTACGAGCAGTACTTC. As protein: CASSIGAGATYEQYF. Complete variable domain (other parts from reference TRBV19 and TRBJ2-7): DGGITQSPKYLFRKEGQNVTLSCEQNLNHDAMYWYRQDPGQGLRLIYYSQIVNDFQKGDIAEGYSVSREKKESFPLTVTSAQKNPTAFYLCASSIGAGATYEQYFGPGTRLTVT.

The chain couples TRBV14 to TRBJ2-7; 9 bases align to TRBD1. The CDR3 sequence is 15 residues long. Germline trimming cut 4 bases from V and 3 bases from J; bases unmatched to any gene: 7. The germline V gene encodes CDR1 SGHDN and CDR2 FVKESK. CDR3 protein: CASSPFGQGIYEQYF. The CDR3 DNA sequence: TGTGCCAGCAGCCCTTTCGGACAGGGGATCTACGAGCAGTACTTC.

The CDR3 sequence is CASTADDRSGRLHGYTF. In DNA form, the CDR3 reads TGTGCCAGCACGGCGGACGACAGGTCGGGGCGTTTACATGGCTACACCTTC. The rearrangement joins TRBV2 to TRBJ1-2, with D possibly matching TRBD1 (6 bases). The CDR3 extends over 17 amino acids. The germline V gene has CDR1 SNHLY and CDR2 FYNNEI. Trimming removed 7 bases from V and 6 bases from J, with 27 bases in between.

CDR3: CASSDWTDSGADTQYF. The CDR3 DNA sequence: TGTGCCAGCAGTGATTGGACCGACTCGGGGGCAGATACGCAGTATTTT. This chain uses TRBV25-1 with TRBJ2-3; D might be TRBD2 (6 bases). Germline values: CDR1 MGHDK, CDR2 SYGVNS. This CDR3 spans 16 amino acids. Trimming left V 3 bases short and J 4 bases short, with 17 bases between.